This TCR beta chain was captured by sequencing in a study of CD8 T cells in Susac syndrome. After extraction with the RNeasy kit, about 0.45 to 1 ug of the RNA was reverse transcribed using random hexamers. Across 54 Vbeta and 13 Jbeta, TCR beta CDR3 was amplified with immunoSEQ multiplex PCR. Each CDR3 protein is one row after TCRdb ran MiXCR on the immunoSEQ multiplex PCR reads. The sample holds about 300,000 distinct CDR3 sequences, 92% seen once. This clonotype was found a few times. High-throughput TCR beta sequencing covered peripheral CD8+ and CD4+ T cells. Relapsing-remitting disease, either stable or active, was present in the treatment-naive patients who were the multiple sclerosis controls. This receptor was identified in a human donor with multiple sclerosis. The sequenced sample was CD4+ T cells from PBMCs.

CDR3 amino acids: CAWSGRGFYGYTF. The CDR3 DNA sequence: TGTGCCTGGAGCGGCCGGGGGTTCTATGGCTACACCTTC. This chain joins TRBV30 and TRBJ1-2; the D gene is possibly TRBD1 (5 bases). This CDR3 has 13 amino acids. Germline V gene data show CDR1 as GTSNPN and CDR2 as SVGIG (reference sequence). V lost 3 bases and J lost 4, with 12 bases in between.